This T cell receptor beta chain is drawn from a study of blood T cell repertoires in COVID-19. Libraries were prepared by immunoSEQ multiplex PCR; TCRdb keeps only in-frame clonotypes and omits some of them. The sample consists of approximately 210,000 clones, 81% of them appearing once. CDR3 length equals 14 residues. Unmatched junction bases numbered 5, after V lost 6 bases and J lost 2 bases. CDR1 is SGHAT and CDR2 is FQNNGV in the germline V gene. The receptor was derived from a woman in her fifties or sixties with acute COVID-19. The sequencing input was PBMCs or T cells enriched from blood (not recorded which). The rearrangement uses TRBV11-2 and TRBJ2-7; 9 bases align to TRBD1. The CDR3 protein is CASRVDRGTYEQYF. For the CDR3, the DNA is TGTGCCAGCAGGGTGGACAGGGGCACCTACGAGCAGTACTTC.